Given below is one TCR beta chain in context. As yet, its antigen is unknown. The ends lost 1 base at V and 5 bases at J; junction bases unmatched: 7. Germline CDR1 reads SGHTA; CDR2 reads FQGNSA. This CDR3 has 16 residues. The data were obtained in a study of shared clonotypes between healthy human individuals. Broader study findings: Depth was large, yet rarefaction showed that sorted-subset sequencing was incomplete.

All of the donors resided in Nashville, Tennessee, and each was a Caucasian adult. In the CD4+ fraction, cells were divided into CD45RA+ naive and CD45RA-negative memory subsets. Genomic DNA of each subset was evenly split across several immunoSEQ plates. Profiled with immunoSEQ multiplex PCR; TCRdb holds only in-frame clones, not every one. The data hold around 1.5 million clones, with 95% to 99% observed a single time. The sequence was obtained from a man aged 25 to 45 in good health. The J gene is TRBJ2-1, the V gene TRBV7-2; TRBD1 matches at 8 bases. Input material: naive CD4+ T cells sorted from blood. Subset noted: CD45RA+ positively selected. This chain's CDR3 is CASSLGGTGADNEQFF. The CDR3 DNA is TGTGCCAGCAGCTTAGGAGGGACAGGAGCCGACAATGAGCAGTTCTTC.